The T cell receptor beta chain described here comes from a study of T cells after yellow fever vaccination. General observations from the study: A weaker but faster secondary response was observed, peaking on day 5 versus 15.

CDR1 and CDR2 (germline): LNHNV, YYDKDF (reference sequence). Trimming shortened V by 0 bases and J by 2 bases, and 11 bases separated the two germline ends. The length of the CDR3 is 15 residues. This clonotype showed up just a few times. The antigen remains undetermined. As TCR cDNA was made by 5'RACE template switching, a universal primer site and UMIs were added. One entry per CDR3 protein, called by TCRdb with MiXCR from the 5' RACE reads. Among 300,000 to 350,000 distinct CDR3 sequences listed, around 4.1% were seen once. The sequence came from a man between 18 and 35 years old who received the YFV17D yellow fever vaccine. The sample in question was PBMCs, obtained 5 days after the yellow fever booster vaccination. The gene calls are TRBV15 and TRBJ2-7; a possible D gene is TRBD1 (5 bases). The CDR3 nucleotides are TGTGCCACCAGCAGAGAGCCAGGGCAAACCTACGAGCAGTACTTC. It is translated as CATSREPGQTYEQYF.